This T cell receptor (beta chain) appears in the sequencing data of a study of T cell responses to AZD1222 COVID-19 vaccine. General study results and limits: Vaccination with two AZD1222 doses was followed by a rise in Spike-specific TCR breadth and depth. Of spike-specific TCRs, nearly half reportedly target regions left unmutated in variants. Donors, mostly white British, included more females; clonal diversity was possibly underestimated.

Pooled together were second doses at about 4 or about 12 weeks. Germline trimming cut 9 bases from V and 4 bases from J; bases unmatched to any gene: 10. CDR1 is WNHNN, CDR2 SYGVQD, per germline (reference sequence). The CDR3 sequence is 17 residues long. Using immunoSEQ multiplex PCR, the repertoire was profiled, and TCRdb retains in-frame clones only, with some absent. The sample holds roughly 25,000 clones, about 85% seen once. This clone was recorded only once. Antigen specificity is unknown. The clonotype originates from an adult who received the AZD1222 COVID-19 vaccine. This specimen consisted of peripheral blood, obtained 28 days after the second AZD1222 dose. This chain joins TRBV10-1 and TRBJ2-1; 15 bases are a match to TRBD2. CDR3 nucleotide sequence: TGCGCCAGGGAGGGACTAGCGGGAGGTCGGGAGTACAATGAGCAGTTCTTC. Encoded protein: CAREGLAGGREYNEQFF.